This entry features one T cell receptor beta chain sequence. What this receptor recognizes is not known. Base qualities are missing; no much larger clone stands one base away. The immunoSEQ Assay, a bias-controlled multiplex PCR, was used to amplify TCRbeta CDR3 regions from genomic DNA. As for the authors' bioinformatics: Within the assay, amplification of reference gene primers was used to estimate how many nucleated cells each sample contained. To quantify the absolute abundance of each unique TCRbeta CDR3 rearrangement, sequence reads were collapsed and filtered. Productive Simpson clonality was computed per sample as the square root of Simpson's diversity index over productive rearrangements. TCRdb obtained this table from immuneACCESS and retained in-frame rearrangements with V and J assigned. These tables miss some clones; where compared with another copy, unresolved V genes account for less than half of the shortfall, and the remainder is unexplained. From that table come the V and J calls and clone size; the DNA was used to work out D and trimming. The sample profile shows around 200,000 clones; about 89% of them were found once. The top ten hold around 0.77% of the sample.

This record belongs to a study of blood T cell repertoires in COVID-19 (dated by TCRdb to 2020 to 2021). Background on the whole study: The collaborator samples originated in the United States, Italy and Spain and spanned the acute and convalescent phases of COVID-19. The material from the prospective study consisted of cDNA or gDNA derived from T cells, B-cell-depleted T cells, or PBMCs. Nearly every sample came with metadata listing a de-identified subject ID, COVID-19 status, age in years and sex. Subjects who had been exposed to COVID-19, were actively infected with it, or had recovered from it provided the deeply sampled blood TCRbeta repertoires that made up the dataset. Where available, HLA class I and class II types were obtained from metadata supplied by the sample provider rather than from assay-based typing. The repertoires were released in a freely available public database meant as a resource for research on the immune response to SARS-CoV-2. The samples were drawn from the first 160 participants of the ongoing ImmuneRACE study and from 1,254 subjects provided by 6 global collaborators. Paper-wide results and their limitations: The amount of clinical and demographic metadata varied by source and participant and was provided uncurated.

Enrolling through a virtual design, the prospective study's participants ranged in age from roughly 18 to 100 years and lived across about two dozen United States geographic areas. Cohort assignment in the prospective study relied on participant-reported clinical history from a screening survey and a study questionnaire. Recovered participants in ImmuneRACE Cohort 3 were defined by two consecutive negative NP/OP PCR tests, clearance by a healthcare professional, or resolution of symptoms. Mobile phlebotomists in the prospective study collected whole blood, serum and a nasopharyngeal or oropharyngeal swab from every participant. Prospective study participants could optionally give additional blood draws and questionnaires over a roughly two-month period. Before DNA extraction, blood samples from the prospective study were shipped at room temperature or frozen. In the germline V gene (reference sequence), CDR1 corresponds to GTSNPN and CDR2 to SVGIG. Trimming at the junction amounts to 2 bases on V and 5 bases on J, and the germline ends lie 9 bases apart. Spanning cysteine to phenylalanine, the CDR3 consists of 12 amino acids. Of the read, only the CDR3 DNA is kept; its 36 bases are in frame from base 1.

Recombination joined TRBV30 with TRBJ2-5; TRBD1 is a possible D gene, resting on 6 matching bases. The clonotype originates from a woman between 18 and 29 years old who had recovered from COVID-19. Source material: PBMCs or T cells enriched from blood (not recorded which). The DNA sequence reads TGTGCCTGGAGTATGAGGGGGGAGACCCAGTACTTC. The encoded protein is CAWSMRGETQYF.